Listed below are T cell receptor beta chains from one sample, sequenced in a study of T cell responses to AZD1222 COVID-19 vaccine. Produced via immunoSEQ multiplex PCR; TCRdb's table is partial and in-frame only. Of more than 150,000 clones listed, about nine tenths were seen once; the top ten hold approximately 1.9%. Sequences were derived from peripheral blood, sampled 28 days after the second AZD1222 dose. These receptors all stem from an adult who received the AZD1222 COVID-19 vaccine. The CDR3 runs from the conserved cysteine through the conserved F or W.

TRBJ1-5	TRBV2	CASSDSGGAVGQPQHF
TRBJ1-1	TRBV28	CASSPTVNTEAFF
TRBJ2-7	TRBV10-2	CASTGTHRLEQYF
TRBJ2-5	TRBV5-1	CASSAVASRETQYF
TRBJ2-1	TRBV2	CASRAGLRNEQFF
TRBJ2-1	TRBV4-2	CASSQDPSRVYNEQFF
TRBJ2-3	TRBV5-4	CASSPRSASGSTDTQYF
TRBJ2-3	TRBV2	CASSRTGDTQYF
TRBJ1-4	TRBV6-2/TRBV6-3	CASSGGFGEKLFF
TRBJ1-3	TRBV5-1	CASSRTGEGNTIYF
TRBJ2-3	TRBV18	CASSPPTGVGDTQYF
TRBJ2-3	TRBV6-2/TRBV6-3	CASSYGVLVVAQYF
TRBJ2-1	TRBV28	CASSLSAGGPDEQFF
TRBJ1-3	TRBV9	CASSVWEDGNTIYF
TRBJ1-1	TRBV7-9	CASSQGAGFDTEAFF
TRBJ2-7	TRBV5-8	CASSLIGQASYEQYF
TRBJ1-2	TRBV7-8	CASSFGASTTYGYTF
TRBJ2-5	TRBV5-1	CASSLDRYQETQYF
TRBJ1-3	TRBV18	CASSPQDSSGNTIYF
TRBJ1-2	TRBV3-1/TRBV3-2	CASSQDRASVGYGYTF
TRBJ2-7	TRBV18	CASSPQQGQPYEQYF
TRBJ2-2	TRBV3-1/TRBV3-2	CASSQGNTGELFF
TRBJ2-1	TRBV5-1	CASAAGAGAYNEQFF
TRBJ2-5	TRBV7-2	CASSPRSGGAETQYF
TRBJ2-1	TRBV11-3	CASSLRGTSYNEQFF
TRBJ2-2	TRBV3-1/TRBV3-2	CASSQGQGAPGELFF
TRBJ1-1	TRBV18	CASSLQNTEAFF
TRBJ1-6	TRBV7-2	CASSSPSFVGDNSPLHF
TRBJ2-5	TRBV2	CASRTSQETQYF
TRBJ1-2	TRBV10-3	CAISEEHGGGYTF
TRBJ1-3	TRBV4-1	CASSQPYRGSGAGNTIYF
TRBJ2-2	TRBV11-2	CASSLVRTGSTGELFF
TRBJ1-6	TRBV5-1	CASSQGQDTSPLHF
TRBJ1-1	TRBV6-5	CASSSTGSMNTEAFF
TRBJ2-3	TRBV3-1/TRBV3-2	CASSGGLKGAQYF
TRBJ2-5	TRBV7-2	CASSTNRGETQYF
TRBJ1-5	TRBV6-2/TRBV6-3	CASSSWGRRDQPQHF
TRBJ2-7	TRBV27	CASRRLDLVEQYF
TRBJ2-7	TRBV30	CAWSVVRNEQYF
TRBJ1-1	TRBV18	CASSPQGQGATEAFF
TRBJ1-2	TRBV12-3/TRBV12-4	CASSLAGLYGYTF
TRBJ2-4	TRBV23-1	CASSQSGSKNIQYF
TRBJ2-1	TRBV7-3	CASSLTHAGGYNEQFF
TRBJ2-4	TRBV7-3	CASSLGSAGAKNIQYF
TRBJ1-4	TRBV10-3	CAISPTGSGEKLFF
TRBJ1-2	TRBV4-1	CASSQEGPGTGINYGYTF
TRBJ2-7	TRBV7-9	CATNDQGSDEQYF
TRBJ2-7	TRBV27	CASSSGVIGHEQYF
TRBJ1-6	TRBV7-2	CASSSGQGTNSPLHF
TRBJ1-5	TRBV2	CASSAGTENQPQHF
TRBJ1-2	TRBV4-1	CASSQDGGGSPTYGYTF
TRBJ2-7	TRBV19	CASSSQGGREQYF
TRBJ1-5	TRBV3-1/TRBV3-2	CASSQDHKNRPQHF
TRBJ1-1	TRBV9	CASSVPGGVGQGVSGTEAFF